These T cell receptor beta chains were read from a single sample in a study of blood T cell repertoires in COVID-19. The assay was immunoSEQ multiplex PCR, and TCRdb's table has in-frame clones only and misses some. The sample has approximately 12,000 clones, roughly four fifths seen once. The source material was peripheral blood. Every receptor here comes from a human donor in a cohort sampled during active COVID-19. CDR3s include the opening cysteine and the closing phenylalanine or tryptophan. The D gene is left open where the match is weak. Size is omitted from some rows. Given values are once, few, many or a class for expanded clones.

len: 15; j_gene: TRBJ2-7; abundance: .; d_gene: TRBD2; v_gene: TRBV11-2; CDR3nt: TGTGCCAGCAGCACCCGACTAGCGGGGCGCTACGAGCAGTACTTC; CDR3aa: CASSTRLAGRYEQYF
len: 14; j_gene: TRBJ1-5; abundance: .; d_gene: .; v_gene: TRBV7-6; CDR3nt: TGTGCCAGCAGCTTAGACCAGAGCAATCAGCCCCAGCATTTT; CDR3aa: CASSLDQSNQPQHF
len: 17; j_gene: TRBJ2-1; abundance: .; d_gene: TRBD2; v_gene: TRBV3-1/TRBV3-2; CDR3nt: TGTGCCAGCAGCCCTCTTAGACTAGCGGGAGAGAGCAATGAGCAGTTCTTC; CDR3aa: CASSPLRLAGESNEQFF
len: 14; j_gene: TRBJ2-7; abundance: few; d_gene: TRBD1; v_gene: TRBV9; CDR3nt: TGTGCCAGCAGCATGGGACAGAGCTCCTACGAGCAGTACTTC; CDR3aa: CASSMGQSSYEQYF
len: 13; j_gene: TRBJ2-7; abundance: .; d_gene: TRBD1; v_gene: TRBV6-2/TRBV6-3; CDR3nt: TGTGCCAGCAGTCGACAGGGGCCCTACGAGCAGTACTTC; CDR3aa: CASSRQGPYEQYF
len: 16; j_gene: TRBJ2-5; abundance: once; d_gene: .; v_gene: TRBV19; CDR3nt: TGTGCCAGTAGTATGGCAGGCAGGGTGGGGCAAGAGACCCAGTACTTC; CDR3aa: CASSMAGRVGQETQYF
len: 17; j_gene: TRBJ2-7; abundance: .; d_gene: TRBD2; v_gene: TRBV28; CDR3nt: TGTGCCAGCAGTGCCCTTGGGGAGGGGCCGAGCTCCTACGAGCAGTACTTC; CDR3aa: CASSALGEGPSSYEQYF
len: 13; j_gene: TRBJ1-5; abundance: .; d_gene: .; v_gene: TRBV3-1/TRBV3-2; CDR3nt: TGTGCCAGCAGCCCGCGACAGAATCAGCCCCAGCATTTT; CDR3aa: CASSPRQNQPQHF
len: 16; j_gene: TRBJ2-7; abundance: .; d_gene: TRBD2; v_gene: TRBV23-1; CDR3nt: TGCGCCAGCATTCCTGGACTAGCGGGGGGCTCCTACGAGCAGTACTTC; CDR3aa: CASIPGLAGGSYEQYF
len: 13; j_gene: TRBJ2-7; abundance: .; d_gene: .; v_gene: TRBV27; CDR3nt: TGTGCCAGCAGTTCGGCCAGGGCCTACGAGCAGTACTTC; CDR3aa: CASSSARAYEQYF
len: 15; j_gene: TRBJ2-5; abundance: .; d_gene: TRBD2; v_gene: TRBV7-9; CDR3nt: TGTGCCAGCAGCAAGCTAGCGGGGGGCCAAGAGACCCAGTACTTC; CDR3aa: CASSKLAGGQETQYF
len: 14; j_gene: TRBJ1-3; abundance: few; d_gene: .; v_gene: TRBV5-1; CDR3nt: TGCGCCAGCAGCTTGGGGACAGATGGAAACACCATATATTTT; CDR3aa: CASSLGTDGNTIYF
len: 12; j_gene: TRBJ2-3; abundance: .; d_gene: .; v_gene: TRBV29-1; CDR3nt: TGCAGCGTTGGTCCTAGCACAGATACGCAGTATTTT; CDR3aa: CSVGPSTDTQYF
len: 16; j_gene: TRBJ2-7; abundance: medium-sized; d_gene: .; v_gene: TRBV7-2; CDR3nt: TGTGCCAGCAGGCCCCCACGGGGAAGGAATTCCTACGAGCAGTACTTC; CDR3aa: CASRPPRGRNSYEQYF
len: 14; j_gene: TRBJ2-1; abundance: .; d_gene: TRBD2; v_gene: TRBV19; CDR3nt: TGTGCCAGTAAGGTGAGCGGGGAGTCTTATGAGCAGTTCTTC; CDR3aa: CASKVSGESYEQFF
len: 13; j_gene: TRBJ2-7; abundance: .; d_gene: .; v_gene: TRBV27; CDR3nt: TGTGCCAGCAGTTGGGCCAGCTCCTACGAGCAGTACTTC; CDR3aa: CASSWASSYEQYF
len: 19; j_gene: TRBJ2-6; abundance: .; d_gene: .; v_gene: TRBV7-2; CDR3nt: TGTGCCAGCAGCTTATATCAGGGCGCCGGGGGCTCTGGGGCCAACGTCCTGACTTTC; CDR3aa: CASSLYQGAGGSGANVLTF
len: 17; j_gene: TRBJ2-3; abundance: few; d_gene: TRBD1; v_gene: TRBV6-2/TRBV6-3; CDR3nt: TGTGCCAGCAGTCCACTGACAGGGTCCGTTGTCACAGATACGCAGTATTTT; CDR3aa: CASSPLTGSVVTDTQYF
len: 15; j_gene: TRBJ1-3; abundance: once; d_gene: TRBD1; v_gene: TRBV12-5; CDR3nt: TGTGCTAGTGGTCCCCCTGACAGGGGTAGGGACACCATATATTTT; CDR3aa: CASGPPDRGRDTIYF
len: 14; j_gene: TRBJ2-2; abundance: .; d_gene: .; v_gene: TRBV2; CDR3nt: TGTGCCAGCAGTCAATCCCAGGGAACCGGGGAGCTGTTTTTT; CDR3aa: CASSQSQGTGELFF
len: 16; j_gene: TRBJ1-1; abundance: .; d_gene: TRBD1; v_gene: TRBV6-2/TRBV6-3; CDR3nt: TGTGCCAGCAGTTACTCGAGGACAGGGTTGAACACTGAAGCTTTCTTT; CDR3aa: CASSYSRTGLNTEAFF
len: 12; j_gene: TRBJ2-7; abundance: few; d_gene: .; v_gene: TRBV5-1; CDR3nt: TGCGCCAGCAGCGGGGAGACCTACGAGCAGTACTTC; CDR3aa: CASSGETYEQYF
len: 15; j_gene: TRBJ1-1; abundance: .; d_gene: .; v_gene: TRBV28; CDR3nt: TGTGCCAGCAGTTTAAGTAGAATCATGAACACTGAAGCTTTCTTT; CDR3aa: CASSLSRIMNTEAFF
len: 11; j_gene: TRBJ2-1; abundance: .; d_gene: .; v_gene: TRBV19; CDR3nt: TGTGCCAGTACGTTCTACAATGAGCAGTTCTTC; CDR3aa: CASTFYNEQFF
len: 13; j_gene: TRBJ2-4; abundance: .; d_gene: .; v_gene: TRBV28; CDR3nt: TGTGCCAGCAGCCAGGCCCCCAAAAACATTCAGTACTTC; CDR3aa: CASSQAPKNIQYF
len: 14; j_gene: TRBJ1-6; abundance: few; d_gene: TRBD1; v_gene: TRBV7-8; CDR3nt: TGTGCCAGCAGCCGGGACAGTCTTGGGTCACCCCTCCACTTT; CDR3aa: CASSRDSLGSPLHF
len: 14; j_gene: TRBJ2-1; abundance: .; d_gene: TRBD2; v_gene: TRBV5-8; CDR3nt: TGTGCCAGCAGCTTCCTAGCGGGGGGTGGTGAGCAGTTCTTC; CDR3aa: CASSFLAGGGEQFF
len: 13; j_gene: TRBJ1-2; abundance: .; d_gene: TRBD1; v_gene: TRBV12-3/TRBV12-4; CDR3nt: TGTGCCAGCAGTTTATCAGGGGGCAGCGGCTACACCTTC; CDR3aa: CASSLSGGSGYTF
len: 15; j_gene: TRBJ2-5; abundance: once; d_gene: TRBD1; v_gene: TRBV29-1; CDR3nt: TGCAGCGTTGAAGCGGGACAGGGGTTCGGGGAGACCCAGTACTTC; CDR3aa: CSVEAGQGFGETQYF
len: 14; j_gene: TRBJ2-7; abundance: .; d_gene: TRBD1; v_gene: TRBV27; CDR3nt: TGTGCCAGCAGTTTCCATGGACAGGGCTACGAGCAGTACTTC; CDR3aa: CASSFHGQGYEQYF
len: 16; j_gene: TRBJ2-3; abundance: .; d_gene: TRBD2; v_gene: TRBV11-2; CDR3nt: TGTGCCAGCAGCTTAGGAGCGGGAGGGCCGGCAGATACGCAGTATTTT; CDR3aa: CASSLGAGGPADTQYF
len: 15; j_gene: TRBJ2-6; abundance: .; d_gene: .; v_gene: TRBV21-1; CDR3nt: TGTGCCAGCAGCAAAGCTAGCTCTGGGGCCAACGTCCTGACTTTC; CDR3aa: CASSKASSGANVLTF
len: 14; j_gene: TRBJ2-7; abundance: .; d_gene: .; v_gene: TRBV19; CDR3nt: TGTGCCAGTAGTATCGCCAGCGGCTCCTACGAGCAGTACTTC; CDR3aa: CASSIASGSYEQYF
len: 14; j_gene: TRBJ2-7; abundance: .; d_gene: .; v_gene: TRBV6-5; CDR3nt: TGTGCCAGCAGTTACTCGATATCGGGGTACGAGCAGTACTTC; CDR3aa: CASSYSISGYEQYF
len: 13; j_gene: TRBJ1-2; abundance: few; d_gene: TRBD1; v_gene: TRBV19; CDR3nt: TGTGCCAGTAGTAAGACAGGGGGTCTTGGCTACACCTTC; CDR3aa: CASSKTGGLGYTF
len: 17; j_gene: TRBJ1-5; abundance: large; d_gene: .; v_gene: TRBV6-1; CDR3nt: TGTGCCAGCAGTGAAGAGGGCAGGGGAAATAGCAATCAGCCCCAGCATTTT; CDR3aa: CASSEEGRGNSNQPQHF
len: 16; j_gene: TRBJ2-4; abundance: .; d_gene: TRBD1; v_gene: TRBV11-2; CDR3nt: TGTGCCAGCAGCTTTACCGGGACAGGGACCAAAAACATTCAGTACTTC; CDR3aa: CASSFTGTGTKNIQYF
len: 16; j_gene: TRBJ2-1; abundance: .; d_gene: TRBD2; v_gene: TRBV3-1/TRBV3-2; CDR3nt: TGTGCCAGCAGCAGGCGGACTAGCGGGAGTGGCGGTGAGCAGTTCTTC; CDR3aa: CASSRRTSGSGGEQFF
len: 16; j_gene: TRBJ1-6; abundance: .; d_gene: TRBD1; v_gene: TRBV28; CDR3nt: TGTGCCAGCAGCCCTCGACAGGGGTCCTATAATTCACCCCTCCACTTT; CDR3aa: CASSPRQGSYNSPLHF
len: 17; j_gene: TRBJ2-2; abundance: .; d_gene: .; v_gene: TRBV27; CDR3nt: TGTGCCAGCAGTTTATCGATAGAACAGCTGAACACCGGGGAGCTGTTTTTT; CDR3aa: CASSLSIEQLNTGELFF
len: 15; j_gene: TRBJ1-4; abundance: .; d_gene: .; v_gene: TRBV4-1; CDR3nt: TGCGCCAGCAGCCTGAGCGGACCCGCTAATGAAAAACTGTTTTTT; CDR3aa: CASSLSGPANEKLFF
len: 14; j_gene: TRBJ2-2; abundance: .; d_gene: TRBD2; v_gene: TRBV6-4; CDR3nt: TGTGCCAGCAGTGTGAGGGAGGGCACCGGGGAGCTGTTTTTT; CDR3aa: CASSVREGTGELFF
len: 14; j_gene: TRBJ2-3; abundance: .; d_gene: .; v_gene: TRBV28; CDR3nt: TGTGCCAGCAGTTTCGTCACGGCGAGGGATACGCAGTATTTT; CDR3aa: CASSFVTARDTQYF
len: 15; j_gene: TRBJ2-1; abundance: .; d_gene: TRBD2; v_gene: TRBV7-2; CDR3nt: TGTGCCAGCAGCTTTACCCTAGCGGGGCACAATGAGCAGTTCTTC; CDR3aa: CASSFTLAGHNEQFF
len: 14; j_gene: TRBJ1-3; abundance: .; d_gene: .; v_gene: TRBV7-2; CDR3nt: TGTGCCAGCAGCTTAACAACAGCCGGAAACACCATATATTTT; CDR3aa: CASSLTTAGNTIYF
len: 13; j_gene: TRBJ2-7; abundance: few; d_gene: .; v_gene: TRBV5-6; CDR3nt: TGTGCCAGCAGCTTGGGCAGTGCCTACGAGCAGTACTTC; CDR3aa: CASSLGSAYEQYF
len: 15; j_gene: TRBJ2-1; abundance: .; d_gene: TRBD2; v_gene: TRBV14; CDR3nt: TGTGCCAGCAGCCAACTAGCGGGGTCCTACAATGAGCAGTTCTTC; CDR3aa: CASSQLAGSYNEQFF
len: 16; j_gene: TRBJ2-5; abundance: .; d_gene: .; v_gene: TRBV5-6; CDR3nt: TGTGCCAGCAGCTTGAAGGGGGGGGCGGACCAAGAGACCCAGTACTTC; CDR3aa: CASSLKGGADQETQYF
len: 15; j_gene: TRBJ2-7; abundance: .; d_gene: TRBD1; v_gene: TRBV28; CDR3nt: TGTGCCAGCAGCCTACCGGGACAGAGCACCTACGAGCAGTACTTC; CDR3aa: CASSLPGQSTYEQYF
len: 15; j_gene: TRBJ2-7; abundance: .; d_gene: TRBD2; v_gene: TRBV7-2; CDR3nt: TGTGCCAGCAGCTTAGGGACTAGCGGCCCCTACGAGCAGTACTTC; CDR3aa: CASSLGTSGPYEQYF
len: 17; j_gene: TRBJ2-2; abundance: .; d_gene: TRBD2; v_gene: TRBV5-1; CDR3nt: TGCGCCAGCAGCTTGGGACTAGCGGGAGTCTCCACCGGGGAGCTGTTTTTT; CDR3aa: CASSLGLAGVSTGELFF
len: 13; j_gene: TRBJ2-5; abundance: .; d_gene: TRBD2; v_gene: TRBV28; CDR3nt: TGTGCCAGCACCGCGGGGGGCCAAGAGACCCAGTACTTC; CDR3aa: CASTAGGQETQYF
len: 15; j_gene: TRBJ1-5; abundance: medium-sized; d_gene: TRBD1; v_gene: TRBV27; CDR3nt: TGTGCCAGCAGTAAACAGGGGAGAAACAATCAGCCCCAGCATTTT; CDR3aa: CASSKQGRNNQPQHF
len: 16; j_gene: TRBJ1-1; abundance: .; d_gene: TRBD1; v_gene: TRBV10-3; CDR3nt: TGTGCCATCAGTGAGTCGAGGGGACAGGGGCGCACTGAAGCTTTCTTT; CDR3aa: CAISESRGQGRTEAFF
len: 13; j_gene: TRBJ2-7; abundance: .; d_gene: .; v_gene: TRBV5-4; CDR3nt: TGTGCCAGCAGCTTGGCGCTAGGATACGAGCAGTACTTC; CDR3aa: CASSLALGYEQYF